Each of the 19 T cell receptor beta chains below was sequenced from the same sample in a study of early T cells in non-severe SARS-CoV-2 infection. One entry per CDR3 protein, called by TCRdb with MiXCR from the 5' RACE reads. The sample has approximately 69,000 distinct CDR3 sequences; 9.5% are singletons. Specimen: whole blood. The source of these receptors is an adult who was a healthcare worker with PCR-confirmed SARS-CoV-2 infection or an uninfected control (not recorded which).

The chain has TRBV29-1 and TRBJ1-5; D not certain. Germline V gene data show CDR1 as SQVTM and CDR2 as ANQGSEA. Trimming removed 4 bases at V and 11 bases at J, with 15 bases between. This CDR3 spans 12 amino acids. The CDR3 sequence is CSVVGSPGTQHF. DNA for the CDR3: TGCAGCGTTGTAGGCAGTCCTGGGACCCAGCATTTT.

About this clonotype: A read error may explain this, as a much larger clone is one base away. The chain is built from TRBV5-1 and TRBJ2-3, with D possibly matching TRBD1 (5 bases). Germline lookup yields CDR1 SGHRS and CDR2 YFSETQ. V was pared by 1 base and J by 2 bases, with 8 bases between. The CDR3 has 14 amino acids. CDR3: CASSLTGHTDTQYF. CDR3 nucleotides: TGCGCCAGCAGCTTGACAGGACACACAGATACGCAGTATTTT.

This clonotype was counted many times. The rearrangement joins TRBV19 to TRBJ2-3; 9 bases line up with TRBD1. The CDR3 contains 15 residues. The V gene's germline CDR1 is LNHDA and CDR2 SQIVND (reference sequence). V shed 7 bases, J shed 8 bases, and the junction held 13 bases outside the gene matches. This CDR3 is CASTPGQGQTSTQYF. Here the CDR3 DNA reads TGTGCCAGTACCCCGGGACAGGGTCAAACCTCTACGCAGTATTTT.

In its sample, this clonotype was seen a few times. The rearrangement joins TRBV25-1 to TRBJ2-1, with D hard to call. From germline, CDR1 is MGHDK and CDR2 SYGVNS. V lost 1 base, J lost 6 bases, and 10 bases lay in between. CDR3 length: 14 amino acids. The CDR3 is CASSEFKGGNEQFF. DNA for the CDR3: TGTGCCAGCAGTGAATTCAAGGGCGGCAATGAGCAGTTCTTC.

This clonotype was detected ten times or more. The CDR3 DNA sequence: TGCAGTGCTAGAGCTCAGGGAGGGGGCACTGAAGCTTTCTTT. Translation gives CSARAQGGGTEAFF. This chain links TRBV20-1 with TRBJ1-1; a possible D gene is TRBD1 (6 bases). V was trimmed by 1 base and J by 4 bases, leaving 13 bases between them. Germline CDR1 is DFQATT and CDR2 is SNEGSKA (reference sequence). The CDR3 sequence is 14 residues long.

This clonotype appeared many times. J is TRBJ2-1 and V is TRBV6-5; tentatively, D is TRBD1 (7 bases). CDR3 length equals 14 residues. V was cut by 6 bases and J by 8 bases, with 17 bases left in between. The germline gives CDR1 MNHEY, CDR2 SVGAGI. CDR3 DNA sequence: TGTGCCAGCAGCCCCGACAGGGACTTCCATGAGCAGTTCTTC. As protein: CASSPDRDFHEQFF.

This clonotype was detected ten times or more. The V gene is TRBV19, the J gene TRBJ2-1; D remains ambiguous. Per the germline V gene, CDR1 is LNHDA and CDR2 is SQIVND (reference sequence). This CDR3 is built from 12 residues. The V end lost 3 bases, the J end lost 2 bases, and 2 bases lay between the germline ends. CDR3 sequence reads: CASSITYNEQFF. CDR3 coding DNA: TGTGCCAGTAGTATTACCTACAATGAGCAGTTCTTC.

This rearrangement joins TRBV29-1 to TRBJ1-1; weak D call: TRBD1 (6 bases). This CDR3 is 13 amino acids long. V was trimmed by 5 bases and J by 3 bases, leaving 13 bases between them. Looked up from germline, CDR1 is SQVTM and CDR2 is ANQGSEA. For the CDR3, the DNA is TGCAGCGTTTCTCAGGGGAGGGACACTGAAGCTTTCTTT. Its translation is CSVSQGRDTEAFF.

V gene TRBV30 combines with J gene TRBJ1-1; 7 bases agree with TRBD1. From germline, CDR1 is GTSNPN and CDR2 SVGIG (reference sequence). The junction had 13 bases not matched to a gene; V was cut back by 0 bases and J by 6 bases. This CDR3 region has 16 residues. The CDR3 loop is CAWSVKVGRGRAEAFF. The CDR3 DNA reads as TGTGCCTGGAGTGTAAAAGTTGGCAGGGGGAGGGCTGAAGCTTTCTTT.

This clonotype was seen a handful of times. The rearrangement links TRBV7-2 to TRBJ2-3; no clear D. Deletions cut 2 bases from V and 1 base from J, with 7 bases between. Germline V CDR1 and CDR2: SGHTA, FQGNSA. The CDR3 consists of 14 residues. CDR3 bases: TGTGCCAGCAGCTTATATGGCGGCACAGATACGCAGTATTTT. This sequence encodes CASSLYGGTDTQYF.

The chain recombines TRBV7-2 with TRBJ2-5, with 8 bases lining up with TRBD1. CDR3 length: 16 amino acids. J lost 5 bases, V lost 4 bases, and 12 bases had no gene match. CDR1 and CDR2 (germline): SGHTA, FQGNSA. In DNA form, the CDR3 reads TGTGCCAGCAGCTCCGTCTTCCAGGGGGCAGGGGAGACCCAGTACTTC. Translated: CASSSVFQGAGETQYF.

This clonotype was observed at least ten times. This chain uses TRBV16 with TRBJ1-4; 7 nucleotides align to TRBD1. This CDR3 is built from 14 residues. In germline, CDR1 is KGHSY, CDR2 FQNENV. J was trimmed by 5 bases and V by 0 bases; bases with no gene match: 0. The CDR3 reads CASSQSTGNEKLFF. CDR3 DNA: TGTGCCAGCAGCCAATCGACAGGGAATGAAAAACTGTTTTTT.

This sequence joins TRBV7-9 and TRBJ2-7, with a possible D match to TRBD2 (5 bases). V was shortened by 5 bases and J by 0 bases, with 11 bases between the two germline ends. In germline, CDR1 is SEHNR, CDR2 FQNEAQ (reference sequence). The CDR3 extends over 14 amino acids. The CDR3 protein is CASSPRSGSYEQYF. In DNA, the CDR3 is TGTGCCAGCAGCCCGCGGAGCGGCTCCTACGAGCAGTACTTC.

This clonotype was picked up a small number of times. The genes are TRBV4-3 and TRBJ2-7; the D is unclear. CDR1 is LGHNA and CDR2 is YSLEER in the germline V gene. Between the trimmed V and J ends, which lost 1 base and 3 bases, there was a span of 10 bases. The CDR3 covers 14 residues. In nucleotides, the CDR3 is TGCGCCAGCAGCCAAGCGGACGGATACTACGAGCAGTACTTC. It encodes CASSQADGYYEQYF.

For this clonotype: A read error may be the cause here, since a much bigger clone is one base away. A read error is likely, as this CDR3 ends without the conserved phenylalanine or tryptophan. This chain links TRBV14 with TRBJ2-1; D is undetermined. Trimming took off 2 bases at V and 3 bases at J, with 8 bases between the two ends. The germline gives CDR1 SGHDN, CDR2 FVKESK. The CDR3 is 14 residues long. The CDR3 region has the DNA TGTGCCAGCAGCCAAAAAGGGTTCTACAATGAGCAGTTCTTA. It encodes CASSQKGFYNEQFL.

This clonotype occurred many times. The V call is TRBV27, the J call TRBJ1-2, with 9 bases matching TRBD1. Germline CDR1 reads MNHEY; CDR2 reads SMNVEV (reference sequence). The CDR3 has 17 amino acids. V lost 0 bases and J lost 8; bases outside the gene matches: 13. In DNA form, the CDR3 reads TGTGCCAGCAGTTTATCGGCAGCCGGGGACAGGGTAGACGGCTACACCTTC. As protein: CASSLSAAGDRVDGYTF.

This clonotype showed up just a few times. The chain employs TRBV20-1 and TRBJ2-1, with D possibly being TRBD1 or TRBD2 (6 bases each). V lost 6 bases to trimming and J lost 7 bases, with 19 bases between them. CDR3 length: 14 amino acids. CDR1 DFQATT and CDR2 SNEGSKA come from the germline V gene (reference sequence). CDR3 in amino acids: CSARGWGAANEQFF. In nucleotides, the CDR3 is TGCAGTGCCCGGGGATGGGGGGCGGCGAATGAGCAGTTCTTC.

This clonotype showed up many times. V gene TRBV9 combines with J gene TRBJ2-3; unclear D gene. Trimming took 3 bases from V and 0 from J, leaving 8 bases between them. Germline assignment: CDR1 SGDLS and CDR2 YYNGEE. The CDR3 is made up of 14 amino acids. CDR3 protein: CASSASLSTDTQYF. The CDR3 nucleotides read TGTGCCAGCAGCGCCAGCCTTAGCACAGATACGCAGTATTTT.

This clonotype was detected many times. The chain employs TRBV6-6 and TRBJ2-1; 9 nucleotides align to TRBD1. CDR1 is MNHNY, CDR2 SVGAGI, per germline (reference sequence). Trimming removed 0 bases from V and 4 bases from J; junction bases left unmatched: 7. This CDR3 contains 17 residues. The CDR3 reads CASSYSTGTGLYNEQFF. The DNA of the CDR3 is TGTGCCAGCAGTTACTCCACCGGGACAGGGCTTTACAATGAGCAGTTCTTC.